This TCR beta chain appears in the sequencing data of a study of blood T cell repertoires in COVID-19. Overall study: The United States, Italy and Spain provided the acute and convalescent COVID-19 samples. The analysed material was cDNA or gDNA that came from T cells, B-cell-depleted T cells, or PBMCs.

As originally analysed: The authors estimated nucleated cell counts from reference gene primer amplification. Generated by immunoSEQ multiplex PCR, the TCRdb table keeps only in-frame clones and is missing some. Clone size and the V and J calls come from that table; the DNA yielded D and trimming. In the table there are over 300,000 clones, roughly 82% of which are singletons. Per the germline V gene, CDR1 is MNHEY and CDR2 is SMNVEV (reference sequence). With 2 bases removed from V and 6 bases from J, the gap between germline ends came to 14 bases. This CDR3 spans 14 amino acids. The receptor comes from a woman in her forties or fifties with acute or convalescent COVID-19. The rearrangement uses TRBV27 and TRBJ2-7, with TRBD2 as a possible D gene (6 bases). The specimen sequenced was peripheral blood. CDR3 nucleotide sequence: TGTGCCAGCAGTTTAGAAGGGACTGTCGGCGAGCAGTACTTC. Translating gives CASSLEGTVGEQYF.